The clone carrying this T cell receptor (beta chain) was found once. Its antigen is unidentified. Sequencing used immunoSEQ multiplex PCR; TCRdb keeps in-frame clones, though not all of them. The data hold about 130,000 clones, with approximately 86% observed a single time. This entry comes from a study of T cell responses to AZD1222 COVID-19 vaccine. Whole-study results and caveats: Close to half of spike-specific TCRs reportedly recognize unmutated variant regions.

The trim removed 3 bases at V and 4 bases at J, leaving 7 bases unmatched. CDR3 length: 14 amino acids. Looked up from germline, CDR1 is SGHDT and CDR2 is YYEEEE. The sample consisted of peripheral blood, taken 28 days after the second AZD1222 dose. The source is an adult who received the AZD1222 COVID-19 vaccine. The chain couples TRBV5-6 to TRBJ2-7; 7 bases fit TRBD1. The CDR3 region has the DNA TGTGCCAGCAGCTCCCCGGGACAGCCGTACGAGCAGTACTTC. Translation: CASSSPGQPYEQYF.